This record looks at one T cell receptor (beta chain) sequence and its context. V lost 2 bases and J lost 6, with 8 bases in between. CDR3 size: 14 residues. Germline CDR1 reads PRHDT; CDR2 reads FYEKMQ (reference sequence). This sample is part of a study of technical replicates of blood from a few donors. Profiling relied on immunoSEQ multiplex PCR, and the TCRdb table lists in-frame clones only, not all of them. The sample holds around 100,000 clones, roughly 95% seen once. This TCR derives from a human donor in good health. The sample comprised T cells isolated from PBMCs. The V and J genes are TRBV13 and TRBJ1-6, with D perhaps matching TRBD1 (6 bases). The CDR3 DNA sequence: TGTGCCAGCAGCTTAAAAGGGGGTAATTCACCCCTCCACTTT. Amino acids: CASSLKGGNSPLHF.